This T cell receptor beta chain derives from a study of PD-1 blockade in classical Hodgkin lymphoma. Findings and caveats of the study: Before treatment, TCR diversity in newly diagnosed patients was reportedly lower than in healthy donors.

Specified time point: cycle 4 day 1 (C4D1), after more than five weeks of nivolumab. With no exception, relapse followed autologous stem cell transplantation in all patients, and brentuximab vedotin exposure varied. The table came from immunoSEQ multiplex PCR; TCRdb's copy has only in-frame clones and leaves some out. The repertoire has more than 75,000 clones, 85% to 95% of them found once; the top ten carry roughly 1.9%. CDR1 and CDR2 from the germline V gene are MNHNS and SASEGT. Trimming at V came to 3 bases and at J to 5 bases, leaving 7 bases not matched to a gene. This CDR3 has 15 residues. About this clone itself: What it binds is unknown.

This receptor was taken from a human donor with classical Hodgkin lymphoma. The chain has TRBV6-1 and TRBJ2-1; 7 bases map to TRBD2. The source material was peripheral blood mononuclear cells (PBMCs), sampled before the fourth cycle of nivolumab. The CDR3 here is CASSDWGGGNNEQFF. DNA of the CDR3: TGTGCCAGCAGTGATTGGGGCGGGGGTAACAATGAGCAGTTCTTC.